A selection of T cell receptor beta chains follows, all from one sample in a study of shared clonotypes between healthy human individuals. Profiled with immunoSEQ multiplex PCR; TCRdb holds only in-frame clones, not every one. Of hundreds of thousands of clones listed, around 96% are singletons. Sequencing was performed on naive CD8+ T cells sorted from blood. These TCRs come from a woman in her thirties in good health. The CDR3 runs from the conserved cysteine through the conserved F or W. The order of the fields is D gene, V gene, J gene, CDR3 DNA, CDR3 protein. D genes are given only for firm matches.

>TRBD1|TRBV7-9|TRBJ2-1
TGTGCCAGCAGCATACTAACAGGGGCTGGTTGGGATGAGCAGTTCTTC
CASSILTGAGWDEQFF
>NA|TRBV7-9|TRBJ1-4
TGTGCCAGCAGCTCCCCAGTGTATAATAATGAAAAACTGTTTTTT
CASSSPVYNNEKLFF
>TRBD2|TRBV7-2|TRBJ2-2
TGTGCCAGCAGCCGCACTGGGACTAGCGGGAGAGCGAACACCGGGGAGCTGTTTTTT
CASSRTGTSGRANTGELFF
>NA|TRBV9|TRBJ2-7
TGTGCCAGCAGCGTAGTAGACCCGAAAGTGCAGTACTTC
CASSVVDPKVQYF
>NA|TRBV9|TRBJ1-1
TGTGCCAGCAGCGAAGGACCTGAAGCTTTCTTT
CASSEGPEAFF
>TRBD1|TRBV4-1|TRBJ1-5
TGCGCCAGCAGAACACAGGGGGCCAGCAATCAGCCCCAGCATTTT
CASRTQGASNQPQHF
>NA|TRBV11-2|TRBJ2-1
TGTGCCAGCAGCTTAGAGTCCCCCCGGCACAATGAGCAGTTCTTC
CASSLESPRHNEQFF
>NA|TRBV4-2|TRBJ2-7
TGTGCCAGCAGCCAAGAATCTGGAGGGGGGCTCTCCTACGAGCAGTACTTC
CASSQESGGGLSYEQYF
>TRBD2|TRBV2|TRBJ2-7
TGTGCCAGCAGCCGCGAGACTAGCGGGACCTACGAGCAGTACTTC
CASSRETSGTYEQYF
>NA|TRBV15|TRBJ1-6
TGTGCCACCAGCAGCTTAGATTCCTATAATTCACCCCTCCACTTT
CATSSLDSYNSPLHF
>TRBD1|TRBV27|TRBJ2-1
TGTGCCAGCAGTTTACCCGGGACAGTGAACTACAATGAGCAGTTCTTC
CASSLPGTVNYNEQFF
>NA|TRBV5-5|TRBJ1-3
TGTGCCAGCAGCTTGGTGGTGGGCGCGAGGGGAAACACCATATATTTT
CASSLVVGARGNTIYF
>TRBD2|TRBV2|TRBJ2-7
TGTGCCAGCACTCCACTAAGGGCTAGCGGGACTCGCTACGAGCAGTACTTC
CASTPLRASGTRYEQYF
>NA|TRBV5-1|TRBJ1-1
TGCGCCAGCAGTCTGACGGGGCCGGGTGAGGCCCCTGAAGCTTTCTTT
CASSLTGPGEAPEAFF
>NA|TRBV19|TRBJ1-5
TGTGCCAGTAGTATTTGGTTCCCGCCCCAGCATTTT
CASSIWFPPQHF
>TRBD2|TRBV6-1|TRBJ2-7
TGTGCCAGCAATCCGGGAGGGGCGGGCTACGAGCAGTACTTC
CASNPGGAGYEQYF
>NA|TRBV27|TRBJ2-3
TGTGCCAGCAGTGAAAGGTCCTCTAGCACAGATACGCAGTATTTT
CASSERSSSTDTQYF